The 2 T cell receptor beta chains presented below share a single source sample, sequenced in a study of blood T cell repertoires in COVID-19 (TCRdb year 2020). The method was the immunoSEQ multiplex PCR assay. The source is immuneACCESS, and TCRdb retained only in-frame sequences with V and J called. Part of the clones is not carried over; for the studies checked, unresolved V genes explain less than half of this, and the remainder is unexplained. For this sample there are 80,000 or so clones; approximately 82% appear just once. Less than 8.5% of the sample belongs to the ten largest clones. The source material was peripheral blood. The receptors shown here come from a human donor in a cohort sampled during active COVID-19.

This chain joins TRBV27 and TRBJ2-7; perhaps TRBD1 as D (5 bases). V lost 5 bases and J 7 bases, leaving 24 bases between the germline ends. The germline gives CDR1 MNHEY, CDR2 SMNVEV (reference sequence). This CDR3 is 16 amino acids long. In DNA form, the CDR3 reads TGTGCCAGCAGTCCCGACAGTCGCTCGGCCCTACGGGAGCAGTACTTC. Translation gives CASSPDSRSALREQYF.

This sequence joins TRBV9 and TRBJ2-2; 7 bases agree with TRBD1. Per germline, CDR1 SGDLS and CDR2 YYNGEE. With V trimmed by 3 bases and J by 7 bases, 3 bases remained unmatched. The length of the CDR3 is 13 residues. The CDR3 region has the DNA TGTGCCAGCAGCGCCCGACAGGGCGGGGAGCTGTTTTTT. It specifies CASSARQGGELFF.